Sequencing of this TCR beta chain was carried out in a study of blood T cells in healthy people across ages. Study-wide results and limits: Older age went with lower TCR beta diversity per million T cells, in a roughly linear way.

Trimming stripped 5 bases from V and 1 base from J, with 5 bases between. This CDR3 contains 12 residues. CDR1 SGHTA and CDR2 FQGNSA come from the germline V gene. Only a few counts were recorded for this clonotype. Its antigen remains unknown. The use of a sample-barcoded 5' primer and a J-beta primer mix characterized a second PCR of roughly 6 to 11 cycles. TCRdb recomputed calls from the 5' RACE reads with MiXCR, one row per CDR3 protein. Here the sample spans approximately 800,000 distinct CDR3 sequences, roughly 25% being singletons. The same sample was also studied in work on T cells of mothers and their children. That study reports: Mother-child pairs who were related displayed a slightly higher overlap than unrelated pairs, a difference that was non-significant.

Sequenced input: blood. The V gene is TRBV7-2, the J gene TRBJ1-2; no clear D gene. This TCR was recovered from a boy aged 5-17 years in good health. DNA for the CDR3: TGTGCCAGCAGCCTATATAACTATGGCTACACCTTC. As protein: CASSLYNYGYTF.